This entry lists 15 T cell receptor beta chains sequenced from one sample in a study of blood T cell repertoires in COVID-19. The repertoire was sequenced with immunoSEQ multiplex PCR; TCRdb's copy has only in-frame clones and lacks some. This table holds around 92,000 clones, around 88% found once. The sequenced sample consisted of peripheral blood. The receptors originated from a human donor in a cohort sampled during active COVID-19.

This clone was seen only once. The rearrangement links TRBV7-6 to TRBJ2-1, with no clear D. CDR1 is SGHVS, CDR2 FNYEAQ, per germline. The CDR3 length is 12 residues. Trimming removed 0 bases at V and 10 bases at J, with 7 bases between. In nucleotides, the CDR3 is TGTGCCAGCAGCTTAGCTGGCCCCGAGCAGTTCTTC. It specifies CASSLAGPEQFF.

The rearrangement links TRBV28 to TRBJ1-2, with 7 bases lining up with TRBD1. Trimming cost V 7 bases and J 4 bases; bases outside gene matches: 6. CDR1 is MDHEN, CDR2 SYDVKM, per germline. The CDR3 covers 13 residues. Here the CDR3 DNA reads TGTGCCAGCAAAAAGACAGGGAGCTATGGCTACACCTTC. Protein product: CASKKTGSYGYTF.

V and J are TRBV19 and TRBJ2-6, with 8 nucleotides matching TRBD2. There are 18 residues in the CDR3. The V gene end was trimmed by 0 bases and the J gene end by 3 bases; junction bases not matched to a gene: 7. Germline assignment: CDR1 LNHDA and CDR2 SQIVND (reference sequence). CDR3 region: CASSIDLSGGSGANVLTF. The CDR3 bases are TGTGCCAGTAGTATAGATCTCAGCGGGGGAAGTGGGGCCAACGTCCTGACTTTC.

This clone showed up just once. The CDR3 region has the DNA TGTGCCAGCAGGCAAAGGGGGCTGGAGACCCAGTACTTC. It yields the protein CASRQRGLETQYF. The genes are TRBV11-2 and TRBJ2-5, with TRBD1 identical over 7 bases. The CDR3 is 13 residues long. The V gene's germline CDR1 is SGHAT and CDR2 FQNNGV. With 6 bases clipped from V and 5 bases from J, the junction kept 6 bases outside the gene matches.

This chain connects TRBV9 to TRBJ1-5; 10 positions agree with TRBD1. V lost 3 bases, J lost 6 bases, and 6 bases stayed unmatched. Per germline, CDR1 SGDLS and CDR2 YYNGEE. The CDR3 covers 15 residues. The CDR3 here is CASSAGQGVGQPQHF. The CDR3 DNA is TGTGCCAGCAGCGCCGGACAGGGGGTGGGTCAGCCCCAGCATTTT. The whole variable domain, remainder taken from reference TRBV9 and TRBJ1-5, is DSGVTQTPKHLITATGQRVTLRCSPRSGDLSVYWYQQSLDQGLQFLIQYYNGEERAKGNILERFSAQQFPDLHSELNLSSLELGDSALYFCASSAGQGVGQPQHFGDGTRLSIL.

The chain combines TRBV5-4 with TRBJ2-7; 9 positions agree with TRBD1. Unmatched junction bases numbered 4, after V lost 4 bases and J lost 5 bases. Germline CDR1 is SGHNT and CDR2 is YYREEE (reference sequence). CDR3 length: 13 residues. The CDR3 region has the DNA TGTGCCAGCAGCGGGGACAGGGTCAACGAGCAGTACTTC. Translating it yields CASSGDRVNEQYF.

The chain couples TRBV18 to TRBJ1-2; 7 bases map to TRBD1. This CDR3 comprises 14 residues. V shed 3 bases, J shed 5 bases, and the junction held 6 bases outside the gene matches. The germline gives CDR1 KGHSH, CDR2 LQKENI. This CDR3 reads CASSPFGTEYGYTF. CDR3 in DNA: TGTGCCAGCTCACCGTTTGGGACAGAGTATGGCTACACCTTC.

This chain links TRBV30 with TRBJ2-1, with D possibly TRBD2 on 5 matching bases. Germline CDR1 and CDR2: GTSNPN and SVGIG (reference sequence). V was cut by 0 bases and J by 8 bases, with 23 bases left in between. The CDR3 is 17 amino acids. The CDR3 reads CAWSVSEGGLSPDEQFF. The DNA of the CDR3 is TGTGCCTGGAGTGTAAGCGAGGGCGGGCTTTCTCCGGATGAGCAGTTCTTC.

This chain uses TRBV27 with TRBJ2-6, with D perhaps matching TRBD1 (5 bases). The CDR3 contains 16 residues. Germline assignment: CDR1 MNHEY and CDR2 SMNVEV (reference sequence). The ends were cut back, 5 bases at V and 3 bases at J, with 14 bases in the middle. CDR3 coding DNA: TGTGCCAGCAGTCTTTCGACAGTCCTTGGGGCCAACGTCCTGACTTTC. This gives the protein CASSLSTVLGANVLTF.

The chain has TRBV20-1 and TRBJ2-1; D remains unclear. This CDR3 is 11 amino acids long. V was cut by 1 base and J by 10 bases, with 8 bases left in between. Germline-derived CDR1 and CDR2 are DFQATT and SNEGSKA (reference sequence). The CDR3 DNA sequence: TGCAGTGCTAGAGGTCTAGGCGAGCAGTTCTTC. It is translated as CSARGLGEQFF.

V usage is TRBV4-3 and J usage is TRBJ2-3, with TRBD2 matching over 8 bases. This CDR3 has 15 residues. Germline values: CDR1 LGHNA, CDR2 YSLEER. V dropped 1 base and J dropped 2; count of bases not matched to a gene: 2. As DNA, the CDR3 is TGCGCCAGCAGCCAAGGAGCGGGGGACACAGATACGCAGTATTTT. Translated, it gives CASSQGAGDTDTQYF.

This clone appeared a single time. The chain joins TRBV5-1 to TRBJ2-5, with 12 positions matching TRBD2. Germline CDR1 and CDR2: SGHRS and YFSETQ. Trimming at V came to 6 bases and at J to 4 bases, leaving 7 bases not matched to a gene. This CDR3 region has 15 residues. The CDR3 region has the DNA TGCGCCAGCACCAGACTAGCGGGAGTTCGAGAGACCCAGTACTTC. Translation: CASTRLAGVRETQYF.

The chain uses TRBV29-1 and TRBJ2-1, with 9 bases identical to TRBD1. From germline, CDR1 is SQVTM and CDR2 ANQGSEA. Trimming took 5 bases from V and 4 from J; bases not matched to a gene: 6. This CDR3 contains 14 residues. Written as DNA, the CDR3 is TGCAGCGTTCCCGGGACAGGGAAATACAATGAGCAGTTCTTC. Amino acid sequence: CSVPGTGKYNEQFF.

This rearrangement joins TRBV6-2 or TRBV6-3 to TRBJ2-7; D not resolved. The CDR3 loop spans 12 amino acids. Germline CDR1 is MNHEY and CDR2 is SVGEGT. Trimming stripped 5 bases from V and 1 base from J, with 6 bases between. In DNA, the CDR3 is TGTGCCAGCAGTCAACAGTCCTACGAGCAGTACTTC. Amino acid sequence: CASSQQSYEQYF.

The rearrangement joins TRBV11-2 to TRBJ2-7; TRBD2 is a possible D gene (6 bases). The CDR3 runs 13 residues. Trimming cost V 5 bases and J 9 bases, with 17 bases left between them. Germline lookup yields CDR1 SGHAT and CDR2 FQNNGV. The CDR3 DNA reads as TGTGCCAGCAGCCCGCGTCCCAGGGAGGCGCAGTACTTC. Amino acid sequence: CASSPRPREAQYF. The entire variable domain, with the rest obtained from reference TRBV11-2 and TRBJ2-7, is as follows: EAGVAQSPRYKIIEKRQSVAFWCNPISGHATLYWYQQILGQGPKLLIQFQNNGVVDDSQLPKDRFSAERLKGVDSTLKIQPAKLEDSAVYLCASSPRPREAQYFGPGTRLTVT.